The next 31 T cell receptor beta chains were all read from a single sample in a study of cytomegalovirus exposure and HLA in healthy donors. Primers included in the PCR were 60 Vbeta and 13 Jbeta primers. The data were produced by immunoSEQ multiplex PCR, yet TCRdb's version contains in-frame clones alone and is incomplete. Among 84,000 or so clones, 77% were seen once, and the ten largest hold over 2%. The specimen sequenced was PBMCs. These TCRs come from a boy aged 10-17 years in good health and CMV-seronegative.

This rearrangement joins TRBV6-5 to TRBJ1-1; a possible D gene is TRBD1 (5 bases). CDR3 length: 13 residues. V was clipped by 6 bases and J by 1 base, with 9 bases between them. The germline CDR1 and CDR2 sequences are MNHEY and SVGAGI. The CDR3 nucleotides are TGTGCCAGCAGATGGACAAGGAACACTGAAGCTTTCTTT. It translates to CASRWTRNTEAFF.

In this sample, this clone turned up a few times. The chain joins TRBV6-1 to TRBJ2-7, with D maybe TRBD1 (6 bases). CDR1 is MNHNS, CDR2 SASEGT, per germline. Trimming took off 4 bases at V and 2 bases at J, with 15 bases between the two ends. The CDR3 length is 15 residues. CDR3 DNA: TGTGCCAGCAGTGCCCTACAGGGTTCAGCCTACGAGCAGTACTTC. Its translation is CASSALQGSAYEQYF.

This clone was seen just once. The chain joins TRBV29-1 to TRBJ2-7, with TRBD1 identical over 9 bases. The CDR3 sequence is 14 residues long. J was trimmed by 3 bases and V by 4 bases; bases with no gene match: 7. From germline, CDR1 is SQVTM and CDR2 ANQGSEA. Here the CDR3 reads CSVVGTGSVYEQYF. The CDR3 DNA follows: TGCAGCGTTGTTGGGACAGGGAGCGTCTACGAGCAGTACTTC.

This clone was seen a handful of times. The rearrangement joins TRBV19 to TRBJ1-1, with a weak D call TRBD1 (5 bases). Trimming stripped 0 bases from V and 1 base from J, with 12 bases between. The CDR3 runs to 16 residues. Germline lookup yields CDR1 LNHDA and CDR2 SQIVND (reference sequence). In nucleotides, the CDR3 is TGTGCCAGTAGTATAGAATCTTATGGGGCGAACACTGAAGCTTTCTTT. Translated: CASSIESYGANTEAFF. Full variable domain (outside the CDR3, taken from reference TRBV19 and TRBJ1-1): DGGITQSPKYLFRKEGQNVTLSCEQNLNHDAMYWYRQDPGQGLRLIYYSQIVNDFQKGDIAEGYSVSREKKESFPLTVTSAQKNPTAFYLCASSIESYGANTEAFFGQGTRLTVV.

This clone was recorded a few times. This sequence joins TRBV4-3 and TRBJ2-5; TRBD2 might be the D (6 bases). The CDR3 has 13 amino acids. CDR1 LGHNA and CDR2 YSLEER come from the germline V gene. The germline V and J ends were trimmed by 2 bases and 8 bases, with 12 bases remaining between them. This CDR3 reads CASSQKRAGTQYF. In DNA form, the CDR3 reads TGCGCCAGCAGCCAAAAGAGGGCGGGAACCCAGTACTTC.

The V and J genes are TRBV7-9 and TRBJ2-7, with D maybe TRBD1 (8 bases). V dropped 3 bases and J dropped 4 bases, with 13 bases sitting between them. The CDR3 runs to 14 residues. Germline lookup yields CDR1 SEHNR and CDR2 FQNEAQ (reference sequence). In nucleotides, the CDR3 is TGTGCCAGCAGCTTCGGACAGGGAGGGTACGAGCAGTACTTC. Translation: CASSFGQGGYEQYF.

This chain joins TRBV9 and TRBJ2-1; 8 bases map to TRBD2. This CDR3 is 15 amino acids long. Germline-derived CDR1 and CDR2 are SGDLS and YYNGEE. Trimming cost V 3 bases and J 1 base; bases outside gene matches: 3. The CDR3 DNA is TGTGCCAGCAGCGATAGCGGGATATCCTACAATGAGCAGTTCTTC. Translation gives CASSDSGISYNEQFF.

CDR3 sequence: CASSHLGQLPSGANVLTF. DNA for the CDR3: TGCGCCAGCAGCCATCTGGGACAGCTACCCTCTGGGGCCAACGTCCTGACTTTC. The chain has TRBV4-3 and TRBJ2-6; 7 bases are a match to TRBD1. The V gene end was trimmed by 3 bases and the J gene end by 0 bases; junction bases not matched to a gene: 8. The CDR3 is made up of 18 amino acids. In germline, CDR1 is LGHNA, CDR2 YSLEER.

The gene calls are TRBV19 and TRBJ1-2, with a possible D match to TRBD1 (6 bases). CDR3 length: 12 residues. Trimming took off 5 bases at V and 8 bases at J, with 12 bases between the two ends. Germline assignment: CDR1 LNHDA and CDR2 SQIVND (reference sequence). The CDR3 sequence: CASSPDRWGYTF. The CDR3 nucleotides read TGTGCCAGTAGTCCGGACAGATGGGGCTACACCTTC.

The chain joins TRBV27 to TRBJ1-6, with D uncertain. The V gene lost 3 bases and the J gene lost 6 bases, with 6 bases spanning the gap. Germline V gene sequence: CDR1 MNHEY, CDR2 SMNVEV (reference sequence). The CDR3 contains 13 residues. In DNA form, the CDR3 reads TGTGCCAGCAGTTTCCGGGTTAATTCACCCCTCCACTTT. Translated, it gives CASSFRVNSPLHF.

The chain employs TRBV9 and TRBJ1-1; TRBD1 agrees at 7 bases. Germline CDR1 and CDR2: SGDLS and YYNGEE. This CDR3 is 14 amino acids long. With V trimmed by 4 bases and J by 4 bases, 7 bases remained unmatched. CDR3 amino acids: CASSPSGGVTEAFF. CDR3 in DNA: TGTGCCAGCAGCCCCTCAGGGGGTGTCACTGAAGCTTTCTTT.

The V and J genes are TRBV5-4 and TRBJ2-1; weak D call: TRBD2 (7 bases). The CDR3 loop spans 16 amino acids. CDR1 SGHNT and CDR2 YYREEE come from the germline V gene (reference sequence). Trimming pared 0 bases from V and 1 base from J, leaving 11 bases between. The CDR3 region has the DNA TGTGCCAGCAGCTTGGACGGGGGGCAATCCTACAATGAGCAGTTCTTC. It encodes CASSLDGGQSYNEQFF.

The CDR3 sequence is CASSPQADRGTEAFF. Here the CDR3 DNA reads TGCGCCAGCAGCCCCCAAGCCGACAGGGGCACTGAAGCTTTCTTT. The rearrangement uses TRBV4-1 and TRBJ1-1, with 8 positions matching TRBD1. The J segment lost 4 bases and the V segment lost 4 bases, leaving 8 bases of the junction unmatched. CDR3 length: 15 residues. The V gene's germline CDR1 is MGHRA and CDR2 YSYEKL.

The chain's CDR3 is CASSFAAPGDPQYF. The CDR3 DNA reads as TGTGCCAGCAGCTTTGCAGCCCCAGGGGATCCGCAGTATTTT. The chain couples TRBV7-3 to TRBJ2-3; D might be TRBD1 (6 bases). This CDR3 has 14 amino acids. V gave up 3 bases and J gave up 10 bases, with 17 bases separating them. Germline values: CDR1 SGHTA, CDR2 FQGTGA.

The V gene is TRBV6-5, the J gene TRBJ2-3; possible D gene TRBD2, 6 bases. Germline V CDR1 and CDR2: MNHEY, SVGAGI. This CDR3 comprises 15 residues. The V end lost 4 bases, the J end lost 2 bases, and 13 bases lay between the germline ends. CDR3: CASSLSGGITDTQYF. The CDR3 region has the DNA TGTGCCAGCAGTTTGAGTGGCGGGATCACAGATACGCAGTATTTT.

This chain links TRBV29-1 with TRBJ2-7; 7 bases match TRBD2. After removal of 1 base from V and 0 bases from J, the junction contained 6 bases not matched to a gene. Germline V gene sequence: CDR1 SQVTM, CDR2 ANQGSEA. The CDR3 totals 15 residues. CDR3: CSVEGAGRSSYEQYF. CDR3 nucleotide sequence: TGCAGCGTTGAAGGTGCCGGGAGGAGCTCCTACGAGCAGTACTTC.

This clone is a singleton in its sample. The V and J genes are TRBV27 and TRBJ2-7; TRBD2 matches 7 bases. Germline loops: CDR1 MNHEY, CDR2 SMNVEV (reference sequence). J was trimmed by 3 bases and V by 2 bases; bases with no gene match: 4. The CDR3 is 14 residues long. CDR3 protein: CASSLISGVYEQYF. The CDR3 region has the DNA TGTGCCAGCAGTTTAATCAGCGGGGTCTACGAGCAGTACTTC.

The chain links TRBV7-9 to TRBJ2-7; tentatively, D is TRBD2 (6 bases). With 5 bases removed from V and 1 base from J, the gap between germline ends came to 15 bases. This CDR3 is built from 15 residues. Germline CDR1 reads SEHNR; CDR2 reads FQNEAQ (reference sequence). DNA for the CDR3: TGTGCCAGCAGCCCAAGGAAGGAGGGGTCCTACGAGCAGTACTTC. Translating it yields CASSPRKEGSYEQYF.

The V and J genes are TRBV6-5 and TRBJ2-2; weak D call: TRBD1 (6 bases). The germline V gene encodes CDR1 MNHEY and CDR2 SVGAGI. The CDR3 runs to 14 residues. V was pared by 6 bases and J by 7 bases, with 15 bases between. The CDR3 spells CASRVDRHLGELFF. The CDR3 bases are TGTGCCAGCAGAGTCGACAGGCACCTCGGGGAGCTGTTTTTT.

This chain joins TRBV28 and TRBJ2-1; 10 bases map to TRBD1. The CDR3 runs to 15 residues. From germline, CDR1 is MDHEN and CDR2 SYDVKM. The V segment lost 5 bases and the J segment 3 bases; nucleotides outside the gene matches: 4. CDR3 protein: CASSTTGGIYNEQFF. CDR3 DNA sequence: TGTGCCAGCAGTACGACAGGGGGCATCTACAATGAGCAGTTCTTC.

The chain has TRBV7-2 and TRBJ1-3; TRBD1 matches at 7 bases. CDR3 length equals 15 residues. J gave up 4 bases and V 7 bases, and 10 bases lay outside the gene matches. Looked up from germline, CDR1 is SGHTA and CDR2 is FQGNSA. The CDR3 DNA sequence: TGTGCCAGCACCGTTTCCGTGGACAGGGGAAACACCATATATTTT. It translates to CASTVSVDRGNTIYF.

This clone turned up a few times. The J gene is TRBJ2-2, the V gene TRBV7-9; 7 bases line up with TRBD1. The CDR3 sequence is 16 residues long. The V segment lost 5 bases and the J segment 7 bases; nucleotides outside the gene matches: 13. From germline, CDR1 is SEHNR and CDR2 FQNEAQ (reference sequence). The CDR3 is CASSPPWTGSSGELFF. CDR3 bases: TGTGCCAGCAGCCCTCCTTGGACAGGATCAAGCGGGGAGCTGTTTTTT. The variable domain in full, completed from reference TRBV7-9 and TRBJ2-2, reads DTGVSQNPRHKITKRGQNVTFRCDPISEHNRLYWYRQTLGQGPEFLTYFQNEAQLEKSRLLSDRFSAERPKGSFSTLEIQRTEQGDSAMYLCASSPPWTGSSGELFFGEGSRLTVL.

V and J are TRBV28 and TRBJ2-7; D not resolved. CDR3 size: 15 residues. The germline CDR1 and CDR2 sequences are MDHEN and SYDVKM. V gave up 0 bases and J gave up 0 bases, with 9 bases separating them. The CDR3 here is CASSLWAGSSYEQYF. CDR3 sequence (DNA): TGTGCCAGCAGTTTATGGGCAGGAAGCTCCTACGAGCAGTACTTC.

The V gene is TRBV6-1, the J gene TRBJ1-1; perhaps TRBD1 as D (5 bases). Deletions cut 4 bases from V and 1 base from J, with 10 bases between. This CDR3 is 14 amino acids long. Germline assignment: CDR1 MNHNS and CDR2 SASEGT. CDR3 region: CASSATGENTEAFF. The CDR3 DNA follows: TGTGCCAGCAGTGCAACAGGAGAGAACACTGAAGCTTTCTTT.

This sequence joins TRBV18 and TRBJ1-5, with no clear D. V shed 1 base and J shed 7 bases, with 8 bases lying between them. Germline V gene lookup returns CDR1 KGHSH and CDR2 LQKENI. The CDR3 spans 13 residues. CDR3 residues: CASSPLGDQPQHF. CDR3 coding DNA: TGTGCCAGCTCACCACTCGGAGACCAGCCCCAGCATTTT.

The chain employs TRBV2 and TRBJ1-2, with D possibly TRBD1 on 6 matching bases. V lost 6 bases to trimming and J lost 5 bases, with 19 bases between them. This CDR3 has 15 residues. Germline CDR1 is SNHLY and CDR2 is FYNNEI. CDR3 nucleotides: TGTGCCAGCAGCCCCGTGCTGGTGACAGGATATGGCTACACCTTC. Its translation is CASSPVLVTGYGYTF.

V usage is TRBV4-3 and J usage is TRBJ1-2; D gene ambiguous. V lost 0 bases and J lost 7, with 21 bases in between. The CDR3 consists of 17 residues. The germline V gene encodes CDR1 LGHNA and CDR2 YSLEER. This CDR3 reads CASSQELPAGRLFGYTF. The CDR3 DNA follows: TGCGCCAGCAGCCAAGAGCTCCCCGCGGGGAGGTTGTTTGGCTACACCTTC.

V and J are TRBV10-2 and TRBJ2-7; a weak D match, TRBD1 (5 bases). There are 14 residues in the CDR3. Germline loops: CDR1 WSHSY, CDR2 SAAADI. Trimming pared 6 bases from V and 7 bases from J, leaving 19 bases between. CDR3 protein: CASSLASGIGEQYF. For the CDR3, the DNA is TGCGCCAGCAGCCTTGCTTCAGGGATTGGGGAGCAGTACTTC.

Here the CDR3 DNA reads TGTGCCAGCAGCCCTTCTCTGGGCCATGGCTACGAGCAGTACTTC. This codes for CASSPSLGHGYEQYF. The gene calls are TRBV11-2 and TRBJ2-7; unclear D gene. Trimming removed 5 bases from V and 3 bases from J, with 17 bases in between. Per germline, CDR1 SGHAT and CDR2 FQNNGV. The CDR3 has 15 amino acids.

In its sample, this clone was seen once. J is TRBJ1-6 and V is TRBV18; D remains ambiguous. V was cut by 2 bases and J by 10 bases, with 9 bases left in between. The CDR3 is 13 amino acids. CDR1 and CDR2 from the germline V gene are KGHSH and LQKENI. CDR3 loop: CASSPGRESPLHF. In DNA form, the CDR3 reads TGTGCCAGCTCACCAGGGAGGGAGTCACCCCTCCACTTT.

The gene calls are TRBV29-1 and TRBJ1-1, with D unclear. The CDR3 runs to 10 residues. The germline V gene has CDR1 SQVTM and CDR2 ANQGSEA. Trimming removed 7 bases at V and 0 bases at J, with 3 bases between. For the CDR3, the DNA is TGCAGCGCATTGAACACTGAAGCTTTCTTT. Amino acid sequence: CSALNTEAFF.